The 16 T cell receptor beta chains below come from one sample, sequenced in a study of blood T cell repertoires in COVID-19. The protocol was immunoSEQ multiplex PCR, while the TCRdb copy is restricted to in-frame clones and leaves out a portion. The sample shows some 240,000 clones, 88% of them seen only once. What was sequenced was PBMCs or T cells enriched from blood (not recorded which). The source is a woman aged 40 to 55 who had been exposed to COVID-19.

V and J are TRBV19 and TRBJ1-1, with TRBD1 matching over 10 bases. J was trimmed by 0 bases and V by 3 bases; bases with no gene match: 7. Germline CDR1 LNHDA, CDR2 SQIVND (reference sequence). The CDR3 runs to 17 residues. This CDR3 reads CASSMTGGFPLNTEAFF. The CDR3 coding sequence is TGTGCCAGTAGTATGACAGGGGGCTTTCCTTTGAACACTGAAGCTTTCTTT.

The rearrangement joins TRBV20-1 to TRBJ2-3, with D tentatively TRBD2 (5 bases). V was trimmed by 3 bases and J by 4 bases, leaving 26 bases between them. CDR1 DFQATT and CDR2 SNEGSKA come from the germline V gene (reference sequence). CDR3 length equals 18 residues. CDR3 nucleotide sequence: TGCAGTGCTAGTGTCACTCCCACACTAGTCGCGGTGGCAGATACGCAGTATTTT. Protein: CSASVTPTLVAVADTQYF.

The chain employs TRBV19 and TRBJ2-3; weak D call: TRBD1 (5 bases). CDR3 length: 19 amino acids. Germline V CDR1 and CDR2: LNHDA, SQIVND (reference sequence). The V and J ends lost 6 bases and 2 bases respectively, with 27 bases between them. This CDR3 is CASRSLGQAPSLSTDTQYF. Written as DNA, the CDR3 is TGTGCCAGTAGGTCCCTGGGGCAGGCACCATCGCTATCCACAGATACGCAGTATTTT.

This chain's CDR3 is CAWSRSGPAGEKLFF. For the CDR3, the DNA is TGTGCCTGGAGTAGATCCGGGCCAGCGGGGGAAAAACTGTTTTTT. This chain connects TRBV30 to TRBJ1-4; no clear D gene. Trimming took off 2 bases at V and 8 bases at J, with 18 bases between the two ends. The CDR3 runs 15 residues. Germline CDR1 and CDR2: GTSNPN and SVGIG (reference sequence).

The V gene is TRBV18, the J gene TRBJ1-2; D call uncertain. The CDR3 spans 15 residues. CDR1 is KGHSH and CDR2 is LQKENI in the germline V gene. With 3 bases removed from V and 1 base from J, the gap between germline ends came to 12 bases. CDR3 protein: CASSPGNRDNYGYTF. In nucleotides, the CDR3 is TGTGCCAGCTCACCGGGTAACAGAGATAACTATGGCTACACCTTC.

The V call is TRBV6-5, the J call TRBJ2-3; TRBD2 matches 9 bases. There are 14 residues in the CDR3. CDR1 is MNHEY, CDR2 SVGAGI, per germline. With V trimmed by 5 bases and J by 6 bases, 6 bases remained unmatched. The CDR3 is CASSPGTSFDTQYF. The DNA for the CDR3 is TGTGCCAGCAGTCCCGGGACTAGCTTCGATACGCAGTATTTT.

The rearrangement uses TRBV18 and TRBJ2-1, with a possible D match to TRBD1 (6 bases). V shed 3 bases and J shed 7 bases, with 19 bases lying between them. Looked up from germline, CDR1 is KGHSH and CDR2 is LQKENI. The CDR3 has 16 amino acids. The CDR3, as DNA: TGTGCCAGCTCACCCTCCTTGACAGGTTTGCGGAATGAGCAGTTCTTC. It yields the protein CASSPSLTGLRNEQFF.

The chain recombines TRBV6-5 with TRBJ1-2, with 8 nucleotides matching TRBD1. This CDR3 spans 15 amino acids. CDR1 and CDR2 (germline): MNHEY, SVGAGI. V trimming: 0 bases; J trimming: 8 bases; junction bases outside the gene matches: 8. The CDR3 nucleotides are TGTGCCAGCAGTTACTCGAAGCAGGGGGCAGGAGGCTACACCTTC. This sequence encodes CASSYSKQGAGGYTF.

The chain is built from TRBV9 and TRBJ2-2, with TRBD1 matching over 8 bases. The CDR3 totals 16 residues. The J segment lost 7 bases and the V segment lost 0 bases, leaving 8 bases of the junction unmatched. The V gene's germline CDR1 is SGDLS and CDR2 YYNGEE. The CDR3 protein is CASSVVAGGLSGELFF. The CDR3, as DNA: TGTGCCAGCAGCGTAGTGGCAGGGGGCCTGAGCGGGGAGCTGTTTTTT.

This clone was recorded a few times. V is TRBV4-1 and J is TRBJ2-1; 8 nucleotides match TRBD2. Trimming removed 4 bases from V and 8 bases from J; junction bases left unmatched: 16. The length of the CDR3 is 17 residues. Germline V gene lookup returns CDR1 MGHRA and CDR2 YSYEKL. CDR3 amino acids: CASSPQVAGGGGDEQFF. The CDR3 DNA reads TGCGCCAGCAGCCCCCAGGTGGCGGGAGGAGGTGGTGATGAGCAGTTCTTC.

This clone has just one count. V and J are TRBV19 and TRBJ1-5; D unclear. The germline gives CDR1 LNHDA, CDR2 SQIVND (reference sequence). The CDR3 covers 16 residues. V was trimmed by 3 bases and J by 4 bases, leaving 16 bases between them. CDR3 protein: CASSISFGSRNQPQHF. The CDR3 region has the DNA TGTGCCAGTAGTATTAGTTTCGGGAGCAGGAATCAGCCCCAGCATTTT.

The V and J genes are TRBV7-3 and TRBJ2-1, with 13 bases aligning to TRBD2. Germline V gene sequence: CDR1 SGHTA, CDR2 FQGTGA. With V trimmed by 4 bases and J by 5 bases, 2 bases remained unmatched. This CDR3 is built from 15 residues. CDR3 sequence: CASSWGTSGNNEQFF. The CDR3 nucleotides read TGTGCCAGCAGCTGGGGGACTAGCGGGAACAATGAGCAGTTCTTC.

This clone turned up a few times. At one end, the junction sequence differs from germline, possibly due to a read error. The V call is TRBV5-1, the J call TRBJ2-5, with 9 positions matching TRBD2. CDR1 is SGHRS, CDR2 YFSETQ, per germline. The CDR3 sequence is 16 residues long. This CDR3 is CASSLAASGTQETQYF. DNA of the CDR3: TGTGCCAGCAGCTTGGCGGCTAGCGGGACCCAAGAGACCCAGTACTTC.

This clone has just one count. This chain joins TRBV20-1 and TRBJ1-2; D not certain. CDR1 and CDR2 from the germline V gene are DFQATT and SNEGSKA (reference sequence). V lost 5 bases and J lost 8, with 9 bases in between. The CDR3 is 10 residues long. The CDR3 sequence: CSAGPGGYTF. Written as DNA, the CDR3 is TGCAGTGCTGGCCCCGGGGGCTACACCTTC.

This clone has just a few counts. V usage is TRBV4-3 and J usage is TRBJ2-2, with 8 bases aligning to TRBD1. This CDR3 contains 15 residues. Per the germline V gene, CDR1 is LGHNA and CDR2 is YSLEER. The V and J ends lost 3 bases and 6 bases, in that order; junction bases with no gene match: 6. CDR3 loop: CASSHGQGEAGELFF. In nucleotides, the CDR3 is TGCGCCAGCAGCCACGGACAGGGTGAGGCCGGGGAGCTGTTTTTT.

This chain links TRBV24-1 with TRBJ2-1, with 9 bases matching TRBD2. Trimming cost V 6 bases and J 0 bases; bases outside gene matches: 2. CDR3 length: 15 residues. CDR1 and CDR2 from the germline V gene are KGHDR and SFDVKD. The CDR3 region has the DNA TGTGCCACCAGTAATAGCGGGAGCTCCTACAATGAGCAGTTCTTC. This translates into CATSNSGSSYNEQFF.